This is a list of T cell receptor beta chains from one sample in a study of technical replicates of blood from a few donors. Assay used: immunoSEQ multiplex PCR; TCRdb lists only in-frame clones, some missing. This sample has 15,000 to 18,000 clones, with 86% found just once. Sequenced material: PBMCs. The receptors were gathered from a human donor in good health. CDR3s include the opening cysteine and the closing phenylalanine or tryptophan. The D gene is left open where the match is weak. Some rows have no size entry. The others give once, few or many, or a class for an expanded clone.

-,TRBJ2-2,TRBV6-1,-,TGTGCCAGCAGCGGACAGATCGGTGGCACCGGGGAGCTGTTTTTT,CASSGQIGGTGELFF
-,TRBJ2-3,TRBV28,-,TGTGCCAGCAGCTCGCCGGGGATGGATACGCAGTATTTT,CASSSPGMDTQYF
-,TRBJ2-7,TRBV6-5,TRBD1,TGTGCCAGCAGTTACTCTATAGGACAGGGCGACTACGAGCAGTACTTC,CASSYSIGQGDYEQYF
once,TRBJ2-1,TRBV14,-,TGTGCCAGCAGCCACAGACTATCCAATGAGCAGTTCTTC,CASSHRLSNEQFF
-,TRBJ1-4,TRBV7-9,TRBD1,TGTGCCAGCAGCTTAAGGACAGGGATAGAGGAAAAACTGTTTTTT,CASSLRTGIEEKLFF
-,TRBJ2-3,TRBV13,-,TGTGCCAGCAGCACCTGGTCCCGGCGGACAGATACGCAGTATTTT,CASSTWSRRTDTQYF
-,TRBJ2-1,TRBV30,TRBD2,TGTGCCTGGAGTACCCTCGGGGGGGGGCGCACCTACAATGAGCAGTTCTTC,CAWSTLGGGRTYNEQFF
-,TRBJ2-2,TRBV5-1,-,TGCGCCAGCAGCTTGAGACAGGTGAACACCGGGGAGCTGTTTTTT,CASSLRQVNTGELFF
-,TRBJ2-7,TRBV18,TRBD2,TGTGCCAGCTCACCACCGGGGGGGGGCTACGAGCAGTACTTC,CASSPPGGGYEQYF
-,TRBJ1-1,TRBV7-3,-,TGTGCCAGCAGCCCCCAGTCGGAGGGGAGCACTGAAGCTTTCTTT,CASSPQSEGSTEAFF
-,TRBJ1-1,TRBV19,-,TGTGCCAGTAGCCGCAGGGAGGTCACTGAAGCTTTCTTT,CASSRREVTEAFF
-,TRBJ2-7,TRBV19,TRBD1,TGTGCCAGTAGTCCAGGACAGGGTTTGGGCGAGCAGTACTTC,CASSPGQGLGEQYF
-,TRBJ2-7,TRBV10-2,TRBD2,TGCGCCAGCAGTGAGCCGGGGACTAGCGGCTACGAGCAGTACTTC,CASSEPGTSGYEQYF
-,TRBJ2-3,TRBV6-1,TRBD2,TGTGCCAGCAGTGACCCAGCGGGAAATGGGGCAGATACGCAGTATTTT,CASSDPAGNGADTQYF
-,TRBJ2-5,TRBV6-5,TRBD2,TGTGCCAGCAACGACCCGGCTAGCGGGAGCCAGACCCAGTACTTC,CASNDPASGSQTQYF
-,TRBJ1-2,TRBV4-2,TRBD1,TGTGCCAGCAGCCAAGAAGCGACAGGGGAATATGGCTACACCTTC,CASSQEATGEYGYTF
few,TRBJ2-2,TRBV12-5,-,TGTGCTAGTGGTTTCCAAAGGGGAAGGAACACCGGGGAGCTGTTTTTT,CASGFQRGRNTGELFF
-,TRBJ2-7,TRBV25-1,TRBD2,TGTGCCAGCAGCACGGGACAAGCCGGGACTAGCTACTACGAGCAGTACTTC,CASSTGQAGTSYYEQYF
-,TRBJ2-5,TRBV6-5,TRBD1,TGTGCCAGCACCGACCCCGACAGGGCTGAGACCCAGTACTTC,CASTDPDRAETQYF
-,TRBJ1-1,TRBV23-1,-,TGCGCCAGCAGTCAATCACCCCGTGTCCCTCGGCGGGCGGTTAACACTGAAGCTTTCTTT,CASSQSPRVPRRAVNTEAFF
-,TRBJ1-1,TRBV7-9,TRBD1,TGTGCCAGCAGCTTCGGACAGGGGGCGGCTGAAGCTTTCTTT,CASSFGQGAAEAFF
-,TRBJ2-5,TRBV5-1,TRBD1,TGCGCCAGCAGCTGGAAGACAGGGGGCGAAGAGACCCAGTACTTC,CASSWKTGGEETQYF
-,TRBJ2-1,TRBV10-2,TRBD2,TGCGCCAGCAGTGTGCTAGCGGGAGAGGAATACAATGAGCAGTTCTTC,CASSVLAGEEYNEQFF
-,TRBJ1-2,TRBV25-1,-,TGTGCCAGCAGTTCGGGGGGTACTCAAGGGGCATATGGCTACACCTTC,CASSSGGTQGAYGYTF
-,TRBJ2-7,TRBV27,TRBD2,TGTGCCAGCAGTCCGCGGGGGGGTTTCCACGAGCAGTACTTC,CASSPRGGFHEQYF
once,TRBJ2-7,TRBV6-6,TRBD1,TGTGCCAGCAACCCGGGACAGGGAACCTACGAGCAGTACTTC,CASNPGQGTYEQYF
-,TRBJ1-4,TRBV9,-,TGTGCCAGCAGCCCAGGACAGCTCAATGAAAAACTGTTTTTT,CASSPGQLNEKLFF
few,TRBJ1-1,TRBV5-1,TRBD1,TGCGCCAGCAGCACGGCAGGGGGTTACACTGAAGCTTTCTTT,CASSTAGGYTEAFF
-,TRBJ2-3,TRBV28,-,TGTGCCAGCAGTTTACCGACTCTCACAGATACGCAGTATTTT,CASSLPTLTDTQYF
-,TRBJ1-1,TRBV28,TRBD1,TGTGCCAGCAGTTCCCCGCTGACAGGGAAAAGGAACACTGAAGCTTTCTTT,CASSSPLTGKRNTEAFF
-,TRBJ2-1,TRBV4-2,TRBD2,TGTGCCAGCAGCCAAGAACTTTTGGCTAGCGGATACAATGAGCAGTTCTTC,CASSQELLASGYNEQFF
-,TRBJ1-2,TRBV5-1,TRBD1,TGCGCCAGCAGCTTGAGTGCGGGGATAAGGACAGGGGAATATGGCTACACCTTC,CASSLSAGIRTGEYGYTF
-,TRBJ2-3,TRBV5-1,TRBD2,TGCGCCAGCAGCTTACCGGGAGGGCCCGCAGATACGCAGTATTTT,CASSLPGGPADTQYF
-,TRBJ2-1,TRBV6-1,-,TGTGCCAGCACTTTAAACAATGAGCAGTTCTTC,CASTLNNEQFF
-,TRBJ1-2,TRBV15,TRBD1,TGTGCCACCAGCGGAAACAGGGGACATAACTATGGCTACACCTTC,CATSGNRGHNYGYTF
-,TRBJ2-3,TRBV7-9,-,TGTGCCAGCAGCTTAGCGGGAGAGCAAGATACGCAGTATTTT,CASSLAGEQDTQYF
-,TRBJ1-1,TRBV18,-,TGTGCCAGCTCACCCAGGGATCTAATGAACACTGAAGCTTTCTTT,CASSPRDLMNTEAFF
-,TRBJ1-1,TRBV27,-,TGTGCCAGCAGTTTAACAGGGCTGAACACTGAAGCTTTCTTT,CASSLTGLNTEAFF
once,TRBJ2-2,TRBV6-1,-,TGTGCCAGCAGTGGACTAGTTCGAAACACCGGGGAGCTGTTTTTT,CASSGLVRNTGELFF
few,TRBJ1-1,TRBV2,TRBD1,TGTGCCAGCGGAACGATACAGGGGGCCTACACTGAAGCTTTCTTT,CASGTIQGAYTEAFF
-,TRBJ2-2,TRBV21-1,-,TGTGCCAGCAGCAAAGGCGGGAGGTGTGTCACCGGGGAGCTGTTTTTT,CASSKGGRCVTGELFF